The TCR beta chain described here comes from a study of cytomegalovirus exposure and HLA in healthy donors. Assay used: immunoSEQ multiplex PCR; TCRdb lists only in-frame clones, some missing. This table holds 150,000 to 200,000 clones, around 81% found once. Germline CDR1 and CDR2: SNHLY and FYNNEI. The V and J ends lost 4 bases and 2 bases, in that order; junction bases with no gene match: 8. There are 16 residues in the CDR3. With respect to this clone: As yet, its antigen is unknown.

Study-level results: That first-cohort TCR clusters tended to co-occur in the approximately 110 validation repertoires was found in a later analysis.

This receptor was identified in a man aged 25 to 40 in good health and CMV-seropositive. The gene calls are TRBV2 and TRBJ2-1; 7 nucleotides align to TRBD1. Sequenced sample: PBMCs. DNA for the CDR3: TGTGCCAGCAGTGGTTCCTTACAGGGGCCCTACAATGAGCAGTTCTTC. It is translated as CASSGSLQGPYNEQFF.